This T cell receptor beta chain was identified in a study of OX40 agonist ivuxolimab in advanced cancers. Study at large: Patients took ivuxolimab, an agonistic anti-OX40 (CD134) antibody. Study results and limitations: Low normalized T-cell clonal expansion was also seen in some nonresponders. The study found among the lowest clonal expansion in partial responders at 0.1-3.0 mg/kg. Expanded peripheral T-cell antigen specificity went undetermined.

Of note for this clone: The antigen is undetermined.

Data came from immunoSEQ multiplex PCR; TCRdb stores just in-frame clones and leaves some out. The sample lists around 31,000 clones, approximately 90% occurring once. V lost 5 bases, J lost 0 bases, and 3 bases stayed unmatched. The V gene's germline CDR1 is SNHLY and CDR2 FYNNEI. CDR3 size: 15 residues. This clonotype was obtained from an adult with an advanced solid tumor such as melanoma, head and neck, liver or kidney cancer. This chain joins TRBV2 and TRBJ1-5; the match to TRBD1 covers 8 bases. This specimen was CD4+ or CD8+ T cells sorted from blood, taken in a trial of the OX40 agonist ivuxolimab. DNA for the CDR3: TGTGCCAGCAGTTTAGGACAGGGTAGCAATCAGCCCCAGCATTTT. This encodes CASSLGQGSNQPQHF.